These 10 T cell receptor beta chains share one sample of origin, sequenced in a study of shared clonotypes between healthy human individuals. TCRdb keeps only in-frame clones here, not all; method: immunoSEQ multiplex PCR. The repertoire holds roughly 2,500,000 clones, with 90% to 95% as singletons. Sequenced sample: naive CD4+ T cells from PBMCs. As for subset: CD45RA+ positively selected. Receptors were obtained from a man aged 18 to 29 in good health. Some clones in this sample may be carry-over from other donors' samples.

The V call is TRBV6-6, the J call TRBJ2-1; weak D call: TRBD1 (5 bases). From germline, CDR1 is MNHNY and CDR2 SVGAGI (reference sequence). CDR3 length: 15 amino acids. Trimming took off 6 bases at V and 4 bases at J, with 16 bases between the two ends. The CDR3 loop is CASSPQGGLYNEQFF. The CDR3 nucleotides are TGTGCCAGCAGCCCCCAGGGCGGCCTTTACAATGAGCAGTTCTTC.

V is TRBV28 and J is TRBJ2-3; 12 bases agree with TRBD1. CDR1 and CDR2 (germline): MDHEN, SYDVKM. CDR3 length: 19 amino acids. Trimming at V came to 5 bases and at J to 0 bases, leaving 12 bases not matched to a gene. This chain's CDR3 is CASSAWGTGGLTSTDTQYF. DNA of the CDR3: TGTGCCAGCAGTGCCTGGGGGACAGGGGGCCTTACTAGCACAGATACGCAGTATTTT.

The genes are TRBV4-1 and TRBJ1-4; D call uncertain. The CDR3 covers 13 residues. Germline lookup yields CDR1 MGHRA and CDR2 YSYEKL. V was cut by 4 bases and J by 5 bases, with 8 bases left in between. CDR3 protein: CASSPPSNEKLFF. The CDR3 coding sequence is TGCGCCAGCAGCCCTCCGTCAAATGAAAAACTGTTTTTT.

This chain joins TRBV5-1 and TRBJ2-3, with D tentatively TRBD1 (5 bases). Germline loops: CDR1 SGHRS, CDR2 YFSETQ. This CDR3 is 14 amino acids long. V was cut by 0 bases and J by 6 bases, with 11 bases left in between. CDR3 DNA: TGCGCCAGCAGCTTGGAGGGGAACCGGGATACGCAGTATTTT. This translates into CASSLEGNRDTQYF.

The rearrangement joins TRBV4-1 to TRBJ1-2; 7 positions match TRBD1. The J segment lost 6 bases and the V segment lost 4 bases, leaving 14 bases of the junction unmatched. This CDR3 is built from 16 residues. CDR1 is MGHRA and CDR2 is YSYEKL in the germline V gene. The CDR3 coding sequence is TGCGCCAGCAGCCTAATGGGACAGCTGCTAAGTGATGGCTACACCTTC. Translated, it gives CASSLMGQLLSDGYTF.

The gene calls are TRBV7-9 and TRBJ1-1, with TRBD1 identical over 9 bases. CDR3 length equals 15 residues. After removal of 5 bases from V and 2 bases from J, the junction contained 6 bases not matched to a gene. CDR1 is SEHNR and CDR2 is FQNEAQ in the germline V gene (reference sequence). CDR3 region: CASSRLDRGNTEAFF. DNA of the CDR3: TGTGCCAGCAGCCGCCTGGACAGGGGAAACACTGAAGCTTTCTTT.

V gene TRBV7-3 combines with J gene TRBJ2-3; D is unresolved. Germline lookup yields CDR1 SGHTA and CDR2 FQGTGA. CDR3 size: 16 residues. The V and J ends lost 5 bases and 2 bases respectively, with 17 bases between them. The CDR3 reads CASSPTPGRPTDTQYF. In nucleotides, the CDR3 is TGTGCCAGCAGCCCGACCCCCGGGCGGCCCACAGATACGCAGTATTTT.

The chain recombines TRBV7-2 with TRBJ1-4; 9 nucleotides match TRBD1. Germline V gives CDR1 SGHTA, CDR2 FQGNSA. The CDR3 sequence is 15 residues long. V trimming: 3 bases; J trimming: 8 bases; junction bases outside the gene matches: 7. The CDR3 protein is CASSFLTGGVEKLFF. CDR3 in DNA: TGTGCCAGCAGCTTTTTGACAGGGGGTGTCGAAAAACTGTTTTTT.

This chain connects TRBV15 to TRBJ2-7; 8 nucleotides match TRBD1. J was trimmed by 4 bases and V by 1 base; bases with no gene match: 6. CDR3 length: 15 amino acids. CDR1 and CDR2 (germline): LNHNV, YYDKDF (reference sequence). CDR3 in amino acids: CATSRVGQGAYEQYF. The CDR3 DNA reads as TGTGCCACCAGCAGAGTCGGCCAGGGGGCTTACGAGCAGTACTTC. The variable domain in full, with the rest retrieved from reference TRBV15 and TRBJ2-7, is DAMVIQNPRYQVTQFGKPVTLSCSQTLNHNVMYWYQQKSSQAPKLLFHYYDKDFNNEADTPDNFQSRRPNTSFCFLDIRSPGLGDTAMYLCATSRVGQGAYEQYFGPGTRLTVT.

V gene TRBV7-2 combines with J gene TRBJ2-3, with TRBD2 matching 11 bases. With V trimmed by 3 bases and J by 5 bases, 7 bases remained unmatched. This CDR3 region has 16 residues. CDR1 is SGHTA, CDR2 FQGNSA, per germline. CDR3 sequence: CASSFMGLAVGDTQYF. The CDR3 nucleotides read TGTGCCAGCAGCTTTATGGGACTAGCGGTAGGAGATACGCAGTATTTT. The full variable domain, its missing parts supplied by reference TRBV7-2 and TRBJ2-3, is GAGVSQSPSNKVTEKGKDVELRCDPISGHTALYWYRQSLGQGLEFLIYFQGNSAPDKSGLPSDRFSAERTGGSVSTLTIQRTQQEDSAVYLCASSFMGLAVGDTQYFGPGTRLTVL.